The 21 T cell receptor beta chains in this list originate from one sample, sequenced in a study of blood T cell repertoires in COVID-19 (dated by TCRdb to the early 2020s). The library was obtained by the immunoSEQ multiplex PCR assay. Not all clones reach the TCRdb copy of this immuneACCESS table, which keeps in-frame sequences only. Checked studies attribute under half of the gap to unresolved V genes and leave the rest unexplained. The sample table shows approximately 250,000 clones, and around nine tenths are seen once. Clones ranked in the top ten supply roughly 8.5% of the sample. The sequencing input was peripheral blood. The receptors here all came from a man in his forties or fifties with active or convalescent COVID-19.

The chain links TRBV2 to TRBJ1-5; TRBD1 matches at 9 bases. The CDR3 has 15 residues. Germline CDR1 and CDR2: SNHLY and FYNNEI. With 7 bases clipped from V and 5 bases from J, the junction kept 9 bases outside the gene matches. CDR3 region: CASKSGTGYDQPQHF. The DNA of the CDR3 is TGTGCCAGCAAGTCCGGGACAGGGTATGATCAGCCCCAGCATTTT.

This sequence joins TRBV9 and TRBJ2-7; 9 bases fit TRBD1. The germline CDR1 and CDR2 sequences are SGDLS and YYNGEE. After removal of 0 bases from V and 0 bases from J, the junction contained 1 base not matched to a gene. The CDR3 contains 15 residues. The CDR3 is CASSVGGQGSYEQYF. CDR3 DNA: TGTGCCAGCAGCGTAGGGGGACAGGGCTCCTACGAGCAGTACTTC.

Only a few counts were recorded for this clone. The chain combines TRBV5-5 with TRBJ2-1; TRBD2 aligns across 12 bases. CDR3 length equals 19 residues. Germline CDR1 is SGHKS and CDR2 is YYEKEE (reference sequence). V was clipped by 4 bases and J by 9 bases; unmatched bases: 20. The CDR3 loop reads CASSPLPPASGRAWGEQFF. The CDR3 DNA reads as TGTGCCAGCAGCCCGCTCCCCCCGGCTAGCGGGAGGGCCTGGGGTGAGCAGTTCTTC.

The genes are TRBV6-2 or TRBV6-3 and TRBJ2-3, with a tentative D call TRBD1 (7 bases). V lost 6 bases and J lost 4, with 14 bases in between. This CDR3 region has 14 residues. Germline values: CDR1 MNHEY, CDR2 SVGEGT. The CDR3 DNA is TGTGCCAGCAGCACGCAGGGGGGCGCAGATACGCAGTATTTT. Protein sequence: CASSTQGGADTQYF.

V usage is TRBV27 and J usage is TRBJ2-2; 7 bases line up with TRBD2. CDR1 MNHEY and CDR2 SMNVEV come from the germline V gene (reference sequence). The CDR3 is made up of 16 amino acids. J was trimmed by 0 bases and V by 5 bases; bases with no gene match: 6. The CDR3 sequence: CASSPRTRPNTGELFF. In nucleotides, the CDR3 is TGTGCCAGCAGTCCACGGACTAGGCCGAACACCGGGGAGCTGTTTTTT.

The chain uses TRBV10-1 and TRBJ2-7; 11 bases are a match to TRBD2. The germline gives CDR1 WNHNN, CDR2 SYGVQD (reference sequence). V lost 3 bases, J lost 5 bases, and 9 bases stayed unmatched. This CDR3 is 16 amino acids long. The CDR3 spells CASSDLGTSGSHEQYF. CDR3 nucleotides: TGCGCCAGCAGTGACCTGGGCACTAGCGGGAGCCACGAGCAGTACTTC.

This rearrangement joins TRBV5-1 to TRBJ1-2; perhaps TRBD1 as D (5 bases). The CDR3 runs to 16 residues. CDR1 and CDR2 (germline): SGHRS, YFSETQ. Trimming took 4 bases from V and 3 from J, leaving 19 bases between them. Here the CDR3 reads CASSREGRVEDYGYTF. DNA for the CDR3: TGCGCCAGCAGCAGGGAGGGCAGGGTGGAAGACTATGGCTACACCTTC.

The CDR3 DNA sequence: TGTGCCAGCAGTGGCAGGGTGATTAACACTGAAGCTTTCTTT. It codes for CASSGRVINTEAFF. The rearrangement joins TRBV2 to TRBJ1-1; possible D gene TRBD1, 5 bases. The CDR3 extends over 14 amino acids. The V end was cut by 4 bases, the J end by 2 bases, with 11 bases between. CDR1 is SNHLY and CDR2 is FYNNEI in the germline V gene.

The J gene is TRBJ1-1, the V gene TRBV4-2, with D possibly TRBD1 on 6 matching bases. Germline CDR1 is LGHNA and CDR2 is YNFKEQ. The length of the CDR3 is 18 residues. Trimming removed 7 bases at V and 3 bases at J, with 27 bases between. The CDR3 DNA follows: TGTGCCAGCACCCCAAACTTGGGGGGGGCGGCAATGGACACTGAAGCTTTCTTT. Translating it yields CASTPNLGGAAMDTEAFF.

The rearrangement joins TRBV7-3 to TRBJ1-1; D remains unclear. Germline V gene lookup returns CDR1 SGHTA and CDR2 FQGTGA. The V gene lost 5 bases and the J gene lost 1 base, with 8 bases spanning the gap. This CDR3 is built from 13 residues. In DNA, the CDR3 is TGTGCCAGCAGCGTACAGCAGAACACTGAAGCTTTCTTT. Translated: CASSVQQNTEAFF.

This clone was counted once. V is TRBV6-5 and J is TRBJ1-2; 8 bases match TRBD1. Germline V gives CDR1 MNHEY, CDR2 SVGAGI. This CDR3 spans 13 amino acids. Losses at the gene ends were 10 bases for V and 2 bases for J; bases not matched to a gene: 6. The CDR3: CATLDRVNYGYTF. CDR3 bases: TGTGCCACCTTGGACAGGGTAAACTATGGCTACACCTTC.

The chain uses TRBV19 and TRBJ1-5; TRBD1 matches at 7 bases. Per the germline V gene, CDR1 is LNHDA and CDR2 is SQIVND (reference sequence). This CDR3 is 14 amino acids long. Unmatched junction bases numbered 6, after V lost 6 bases and J lost 4 bases. CDR3 sequence: CASSARTGNQPQHF. CDR3 bases: TGTGCCAGTAGCGCCCGGACAGGTAATCAGCCCCAGCATTTT. The variable domain in full, with the rest retrieved from reference TRBV19 and TRBJ1-5, is DGGITQSPKYLFRKEGQNVTLSCEQNLNHDAMYWYRQDPGQGLRLIYYSQIVNDFQKGDIAEGYSVSREKKESFPLTVTSAQKNPTAFYLCASSARTGNQPQHFGDGTRLSIL.

This clone turned up a few times. The rearrangement joins TRBV9 to TRBJ2-2, with 7 bases that match TRBD2. V lost 3 bases and J lost 1; bases outside the gene matches: 6. The CDR3 contains 16 residues. CDR1 is SGDLS, CDR2 YYNGEE, per germline. CDR3 coding DNA: TGTGCCAGCAGCGCCACTGGCGGGAGGAACACCGGGGAGCTGTTTTTT. Translated: CASSATGGRNTGELFF. Variable domain in full (rest from reference TRBV9 and TRBJ2-2): DSGVTQTPKHLITATGQRVTLRCSPRSGDLSVYWYQQSLDQGLQFLIQYYNGEERAKGNILERFSAQQFPDLHSELNLSSLELGDSALYFCASSATGGRNTGELFFGEGSRLTVL.

The genes are TRBV15 and TRBJ2-5, with a tentative D call TRBD1 (5 bases). CDR3 length: 14 amino acids. Trimming took off 3 bases at V and 1 base at J, with 9 bases between the two ends. Looked up from germline, CDR1 is LNHNV and CDR2 is YYDKDF (reference sequence). CDR3 sequence (DNA): TGTGCCACCAGCAGGCAGGGATCCCAAGAGACCCAGTACTTC. Protein sequence: CATSRQGSQETQYF.

CDR3 sequence: CSVKTQAAAPLHF. CDR3 in DNA: TGCAGCGTTAAAACACAGGCCGCGGCACCCCTCCACTTT. The chain employs TRBV29-1 and TRBJ1-6; maybe TRBD1 (5 bases). This CDR3 contains 13 residues. The germline V and J ends were trimmed by 5 bases and 11 bases, with 16 bases remaining between them. The germline V gene encodes CDR1 SQVTM and CDR2 ANQGSEA.

The chain uses TRBV5-1 and TRBJ2-2, with 10 bases identical to TRBD1. Germline loops: CDR1 SGHRS, CDR2 YFSETQ. The CDR3 extends over 17 amino acids. With V trimmed by 5 bases and J by 5 bases, 12 bases remained unmatched. The CDR3: CASRPRTGGDWTGELFF. CDR3 DNA sequence: TGCGCCAGCAGACCCCGGACAGGGGGGGATTGGACCGGGGAGCTGTTTTTT.

CDR3 in DNA: TGTGCCAGCAGCTGGGACTTCTACAATGAGCAGTTCTTC. Translation: CASSWDFYNEQFF. This chain uses TRBV5-6 with TRBJ2-1; D is perhaps TRBD2 (6 bases). Germline CDR1 SGHDT, CDR2 YYEEEE. The CDR3 runs 13 residues. The germline V and J ends were trimmed by 3 bases and 3 bases, with 7 bases remaining between them.

The V and J genes are TRBV16 and TRBJ1-6; no definite D call. Trimming took 1 base from V and 4 from J, leaving 8 bases between them. Germline loops: CDR1 KGHSY, CDR2 FQNENV. CDR3 length: 15 amino acids. The CDR3 coding sequence is TGTGCCAGCAGCCAATATTCGGGGTATAATTCACCCCTCCACTTT. Its protein product is CASSQYSGYNSPLHF.

The chain combines TRBV6-6 with TRBJ1-5; D uncertain. Germline CDR1 reads MNHNY; CDR2 reads SVGAGI (reference sequence). CDR3 length: 14 residues. V lost 6 bases to trimming and J lost 3 bases, with 12 bases between them. For the CDR3, the DNA is TGTGCCAGCAGCGTAATGGACTCCAATCAGCCCCAGCATTTT. Its translation is CASSVMDSNQPQHF.

This chain links TRBV24-1 with TRBJ1-2, with 8 nucleotides matching TRBD1. With V trimmed by 4 bases and J by 6 bases, 12 bases remained unmatched. The CDR3 contains 16 residues. Looked up from germline, CDR1 is KGHDR and CDR2 is SFDVKD. The CDR3 bases are TGTGCCACCAGTGACACCGGGACAGGCGACCTCCATGGCTACACCTTC. It yields the protein CATSDTGTGDLHGYTF.

The chain links TRBV11-2 to TRBJ1-3; D unclear. Looked up from germline, CDR1 is SGHAT and CDR2 is FQNNGV. The germline V and J ends were trimmed by 4 bases and 2 bases, with 12 bases remaining between them. This CDR3 spans 15 amino acids. The CDR3 spells CASSSFLVPGNTIYF. The CDR3 DNA is TGTGCCAGCAGCTCCTTTCTAGTACCTGGAAACACCATATATTTT. The whole variable domain, remainder taken from reference TRBV11-2 and TRBJ1-3, is EAGVAQSPRYKIIEKRQSVAFWCNPISGHATLYWYQQILGQGPKLLIQFQNNGVVDDSQLPKDRFSAERLKGVDSTLKIQPAKLEDSAVYLCASSSFLVPGNTIYFGEGSWLTVV.